These 29 T cell receptor beta chains came from one sample sequenced in a study of shared clonotypes between healthy human individuals. It was CD45RO-negative cells, positively selected for CCR7, that made up naive CD8 cells, with terminally differentiated effector memory CD45RA+ cells excluded. Sequenced by immunoSEQ multiplex PCR; TCRdb stores in-frame clones only, minus some. Of around 2,100,000 clones listed, roughly 95% are singletons. Input material: naive CD8+ T cells sorted from blood. These receptors came from a man between 18 and 29 years old in good health.

The chain links TRBV4-3 to TRBJ1-3, with a tentative D call TRBD1 (5 bases). V was pared by 1 base and J by 0 bases, with 19 bases between. There are 19 residues in the CDR3. Germline CDR1 reads LGHNA; CDR2 reads YSLEER. In DNA, the CDR3 is TGCGCCAGCAGCCAAGGCTTTGGGGGGTTGACAGACTCTGGAAACACCATATATTTT. Amino acid sequence: CASSQGFGGLTDSGNTIYF.

The chain couples TRBV6-6 to TRBJ2-7; D might be TRBD1 (6 bases). Looked up from germline, CDR1 is MNHNY and CDR2 is SVGAGI (reference sequence). V shed 0 bases and J shed 2 bases, with 8 bases lying between them. CDR3 length: 14 amino acids. The CDR3 DNA reads as TGTGCCAGCAGTTACTCGGGGGCTACCTACGAGCAGTACTTC. This gives the protein CASSYSGATYEQYF.

The chain carries TRBV7-9 and TRBJ1-4; 9 bases map to TRBD1. The CDR3 loop spans 15 amino acids. J gave up 1 base and V 5 bases, and 2 bases lay outside the gene matches. Germline V lookup: CDR1 SEHNR, CDR2 FQNEAQ (reference sequence). The CDR3 loop is CASSLGQGTNEKLFF. The CDR3 DNA follows: TGTGCCAGCAGCCTGGGACAGGGAACTAATGAAAAACTGTTTTTT.

The rearrangement joins TRBV27 to TRBJ1-1; a possible D gene is TRBD1 (5 bases). Germline V gene sequence: CDR1 MNHEY, CDR2 SMNVEV (reference sequence). Trimming cost V 8 bases and J 1 base, with 14 bases left between them. The CDR3 extends over 14 amino acids. Written as DNA, the CDR3 is TGTGCCAGCGGCGGGGACGAAAGGAACACTGAAGCTTTCTTT. It encodes CASGGDERNTEAFF.

The chain uses TRBV27 and TRBJ1-5; 8 positions agree with TRBD1. Trimming removed 5 bases from V and 3 bases from J; junction bases left unmatched: 9. The CDR3 is 16 amino acids. Germline values: CDR1 MNHEY, CDR2 SMNVEV (reference sequence). CDR3 DNA sequence: TGTGCCAGCAGTGAGGTGACAGGGGCCCTCAATCAGCCCCAGCATTTT. It yields the protein CASSEVTGALNQPQHF.

The V call is TRBV10-1, the J call TRBJ2-1; 9 positions match TRBD2. The V gene end was trimmed by 7 bases and the J gene end by 8 bases; junction bases not matched to a gene: 12. Germline CDR1 is WNHNN and CDR2 is SYGVQD (reference sequence). The CDR3 is 15 residues long. DNA of the CDR3: TGCGCCAGCAACTACAGACTAGCGGTATTCGATGAGCAGTTCTTC. It yields the protein CASNYRLAVFDEQFF.

The rearrangement uses TRBV30 and TRBJ2-7; the D gene is possibly TRBD2 (6 bases). The CDR3 covers 14 residues. Trimming removed 0 bases at V and 4 bases at J, with 13 bases between. Germline V gene sequence: CDR1 GTSNPN, CDR2 SVGIG (reference sequence). The CDR3 loop is CAWSVAAGIYEQYF. The CDR3 bases are TGTGCCTGGAGTGTGGCGGCGGGGATTTACGAGCAGTACTTC.

V and J are TRBV13 and TRBJ2-7, with D perhaps matching TRBD2 (7 bases). CDR1 and CDR2 (germline): PRHDT, FYEKMQ (reference sequence). V lost 6 bases to trimming and J lost 4 bases, with 19 bases between them. CDR3 size: 15 residues. As DNA, the CDR3 is TGTGCCAGCAGTTTACGGGGGGACAACCTTTACGAGCAGTACTTC. It encodes CASSLRGDNLYEQYF. The full variable domain, with the rest looked up from reference TRBV13 and TRBJ2-7, is AAGVIQSPRHLIKEKRETATLKCYPIPRHDTVYWYQQGPGQDPQFLISFYEKMQSDKGSIPDRFSAQQFSDYHSELNMSSLELGDSALYFCASSLRGDNLYEQYFGPGTRLTVT.

The chain couples TRBV29-1 to TRBJ1-2, with a tentative D call TRBD1 (5 bases). The germline V gene encodes CDR1 SQVTM and CDR2 ANQGSEA. Trimming cost V 5 bases and J 3 bases, with 10 bases left between them. There are 12 residues in the CDR3. This CDR3 reads CSVTGSHYGYTF. The CDR3 bases are TGCAGCGTTACAGGCAGTCACTATGGCTACACCTTC.

The chain couples TRBV7-6 to TRBJ2-5; 14 positions match TRBD2. The V and J ends lost 1 base and 3 bases, in that order; junction bases with no gene match: 4. CDR3 length equals 17 residues. Looked up from germline, CDR1 is SGHVS and CDR2 is FNYEAQ. This chain's CDR3 is CASSLVGLAGAKETQYF. The CDR3 DNA reads as TGTGCCAGCAGCTTAGTGGGACTAGCGGGAGCTAAAGAGACCCAGTACTTC.

V and J are TRBV27 and TRBJ2-7; TRBD1 aligns across 7 bases. With 3 bases clipped from V and 2 bases from J, the junction kept 4 bases outside the gene matches. This CDR3 comprises 14 residues. Germline V gene data show CDR1 as MNHEY and CDR2 as SMNVEV (reference sequence). This chain's CDR3 is CASSLITGAYEQYF. In DNA form, the CDR3 reads TGTGCCAGCAGTTTGATCACAGGGGCCTACGAGCAGTACTTC.

The chain is built from TRBV27 and TRBJ1-4, with 9 bases lining up with TRBD1. The CDR3 contains 14 residues. J lost 8 bases, V lost 11 bases, and 12 bases had no gene match. Germline CDR1 MNHEY, CDR2 SMNVEV (reference sequence). This CDR3 reads CASRPGTGYEKLFF. The CDR3 nucleotides are TGTGCCTCACGCCCAGGGACAGGGTACGAAAAACTGTTTTTT.

Only one count was recorded for this clone. The V call is TRBV15, the J call TRBJ2-5; possible D gene TRBD1, 6 bases. CDR1 is LNHNV, CDR2 YYDKDF, per germline (reference sequence). Between the trimmed V and J ends, which lost 4 bases and 7 bases, there was a span of 13 bases. The CDR3 contains 13 residues. The CDR3 DNA reads TGTGCCACCAGCACTGACTCCAGGGGGACCCAGTACTTC. The encoded protein is CATSTDSRGTQYF. Full variable domain (outside the CDR3, taken from reference TRBV15 and TRBJ2-5): DAMVIQNPRYQVTQFGKPVTLSCSQTLNHNVMYWYQQKSSQAPKLLFHYYDKDFNNEADTPDNFQSRRPNTSFCFLDIRSPGLGDTAMYLCATSTDSRGTQYFGPGTRLLVL.

V is TRBV27 and J is TRBJ1-5; tentative D call: TRBD1 (6 bases). The V end lost 2 bases, the J end lost 1 base, and 15 bases lay between the germline ends. Germline assignment: CDR1 MNHEY and CDR2 SMNVEV (reference sequence). The CDR3 runs to 17 residues. This chain's CDR3 is CASSLEGPGASNQPQHF. Written as DNA, the CDR3 is TGTGCCAGCAGTTTAGAAGGTCCGGGGGCGAGCAATCAGCCCCAGCATTTT.

With regard to this clone: The sample contains more than one DNA sequence encoding this CDR3. This rearrangement joins TRBV4-1 to TRBJ2-7; D is unclear. V was clipped by 4 bases and J by 2 bases, with 9 bases between them. The V gene's germline CDR1 is MGHRA and CDR2 YSYEKL. The CDR3 loop spans 13 amino acids. The chain's CDR3 is CASSPTGAYEQYF. The CDR3 DNA sequence: TGCGCCAGCAGCCCGACTGGAGCCTACGAGCAGTACTTC.

This clone was counted once. The rearrangement links TRBV6-6 to TRBJ1-1; D uncertain. Looked up from germline, CDR1 is MNHNY and CDR2 is SVGAGI (reference sequence). This CDR3 comprises 14 residues. Trimming took off 0 bases at V and 1 base at J, with 6 bases between the two ends. Here the CDR3 DNA reads TGTGCCAGCAGTTACTCGGGGTGGAACACTGAAGCTTTCTTT. Translation gives CASSYSGWNTEAFF.

This chain connects TRBV28 to TRBJ2-3; tentative D call: TRBD2 (6 bases). This CDR3 has 16 amino acids. V was trimmed by 5 bases and J by 4 bases, leaving 19 bases between them. CDR1 MDHEN and CDR2 SYDVKM come from the germline V gene. The CDR3 DNA reads as TGTGCCAGCAGTCTAACGACCGGAGGGAATGCAGATACGCAGTATTTT. Its translation is CASSLTTGGNADTQYF.

This sequence joins TRBV10-1 and TRBJ2-4; 8 bases match TRBD2. The CDR3 spans 15 residues. The germline V gene has CDR1 WNHNN and CDR2 SYGVQD (reference sequence). The V segment lost 0 bases and the J segment 8 bases; nucleotides outside the gene matches: 6. The CDR3 loop is CASSESPGLGDIQYF. The DNA of the CDR3 is TGCGCCAGCAGTGAGTCGCCGGGACTAGGGGACATTCAGTACTTC.

This chain uses TRBV6-1 with TRBJ1-1; D is possibly TRBD1 (6 bases). CDR3 size: 14 residues. Germline V CDR1 and CDR2: MNHNS, SASEGT. The V and J ends lost 2 bases and 7 bases respectively, with 14 bases between them. The CDR3 DNA sequence: TGTGCCAGCAGTGAAATGGCAGGGGTAATTGAAGCTTTCTTT. Translating gives CASSEMAGVIEAFF.

The chain links TRBV30 to TRBJ2-7; 9 nucleotides align to TRBD2. The V gene's germline CDR1 is GTSNPN and CDR2 SVGIG (reference sequence). The CDR3 covers 14 residues. Germline trimming cut 4 bases from V and 5 bases from J; bases unmatched to any gene: 9. The CDR3 nucleotides read TGTGCCTGGACCCCGCGGGAGGGCCGAAACGAGCAGTACTTC. It is translated as CAWTPREGRNEQYF.

The chain employs TRBV5-1 and TRBJ2-1; D possibly corresponds to TRBD2 (6 bases). Germline CDR1 and CDR2: SGHRS and YFSETQ. V dropped 1 base and J dropped 5 bases, with 13 bases sitting between them. This CDR3 has 15 residues. CDR3: CASSLSGGTHNEQFF. The CDR3 DNA is TGCGCCAGCAGCTTGTCCGGCGGGACTCACAATGAGCAGTTCTTC.

Points on this clone: One end of the junction does not line up with germline, which may come from a read error. This sequence joins TRBV7-9 and TRBJ1-2; 7 nucleotides line up with TRBD1. The CDR3 is 12 residues long. Germline V gene sequence: CDR1 SEHNR, CDR2 FQNEAQ (reference sequence). CDR3 in amino acids: CASSLGQPPEAF. CDR3 sequence (DNA): TGTGCCAGCAGCCTGGGACAGCCCCCCGAAGCCTTC.

This chain connects TRBV4-3 to TRBJ1-6; D possibly corresponds to TRBD1 (5 bases). The CDR3 runs 16 residues. Germline V CDR1 and CDR2: LGHNA, YSLEER. Trimming took off 0 bases at V and 8 bases at J, with 14 bases between the two ends. CDR3 nucleotides: TGCGCCAGCAGCCAAGATCTGGGGGTGGGGGATTCACCCCTCCACTTT. Amino acids: CASSQDLGVGDSPLHF.

This sequence joins TRBV27 and TRBJ2-6; no clear D. This CDR3 has 18 residues. V gave up 1 base and J gave up 1 base, with 14 bases separating them. Germline assignment: CDR1 MNHEY and CDR2 SMNVEV (reference sequence). The CDR3 spells CASSLYGPPISGANVLTF. In DNA, the CDR3 is TGTGCCAGCAGTTTATACGGTCCGCCGATTTCTGGGGCCAACGTCCTGACTTTC. The full variable domain, its missing parts supplied by reference TRBV27 and TRBJ2-6, is EAQVTQNPRYLITVTGKKLTVTCSQNMNHEYMSWYRQDPGLGLRQIYYSMNVEVTDKGDVPEGYKVSRKEKRNFPLILESPSPNQTSLYFCASSLYGPPISGANVLTFGAGSRLTVL.

This chain joins TRBV30 and TRBJ2-3; D assignment may be TRBD1 or TRBD2 (6 bases each). V was pared by 0 bases and J by 8 bases, with 12 bases between. This CDR3 has 13 amino acids. CDR1 and CDR2 (germline): GTSNPN, SVGIG (reference sequence). CDR3 coding DNA: TGTGCCTGGAGTGTAACGGGGGCAGGTACGCAGTATTTT. It specifies CAWSVTGAGTQYF.

The chain combines TRBV4-1 with TRBJ2-1, with D perhaps assigned TRBD1 or TRBD2 (5 bases each). Germline CDR1 and CDR2: MGHRA and YSYEKL. CDR3 size: 16 residues. Trimming shortened V by 4 bases and J by 6 bases, and 19 bases separated the two germline ends. The CDR3, as DNA: TGCGCCAGCAGCCCGCTCCCGGGACGCCCTCCCAATGAGCAGTTCTTC. This gives the protein CASSPLPGRPPNEQFF.

This rearrangement joins TRBV28 to TRBJ2-3; tentative D call: TRBD1 (5 bases). Trimming shortened V by 5 bases and J by 3 bases, and 9 bases separated the two germline ends. Germline V gene sequence: CDR1 MDHEN, CDR2 SYDVKM. The CDR3 loop spans 13 amino acids. CDR3 coding DNA: TGTGCCAGCAGTCCCCGACAGACAGATACGCAGTATTTT. Its translation is CASSPRQTDTQYF.

The CDR3 loop is CASSPDGWGTGELFF. For the CDR3, the DNA is TGTGCCAGTAGCCCTGATGGATGGGGCACCGGGGAGCTGTTTTTT. This rearrangement joins TRBV19 to TRBJ2-2; D is undetermined. V lost 6 bases and J 4 bases, leaving 15 bases between the germline ends. CDR1 and CDR2 from the germline V gene are LNHDA and SQIVND (reference sequence). The CDR3 contains 15 residues.

V gene TRBV5-6 combines with J gene TRBJ2-2; TRBD2 aligns across 10 bases. CDR1 SGHDT and CDR2 YYEEEE come from the germline V gene. V gave up 0 bases and J gave up 7 bases; unmatched junction bases: 6. The CDR3 loop spans 16 amino acids. For the CDR3, the DNA is TGTGCCAGCAGCTTGGAACTAGCGGGACGGGACGGGGAGCTGTTTTTT. It is translated as CASSLELAGRDGELFF.